A selection of T cell receptor beta chains follows, all from one sample in a study of shared clonotypes between healthy human individuals. Assay: immunoSEQ multiplex PCR; the TCRdb copy retains only in-frame clones and omits some. This table has around 500,000 clones, around 73% appearing once. Sequencing was performed on PBMCs. These receptors were obtained from a woman in her forties in good health. Some clones in this sample may be carry-over from other donors' samples. The CDR3 runs from the conserved cysteine through the conserved F or W. Each record gives: clone size, V gene, CDR3 protein. Only part of the rows carry a size: once, few, many, or a class if the clone is expanded.

clone size: NA
V gene: TRBV11-2
CDR3 protein: CASSLDLTLGEQYF

clone size: NA
V gene: TRBV4-2
CDR3 protein: CASSQGLAGGEETQYF

clone size: many
V gene: TRBV21-1
CDR3 protein: CASIRTSGGTDTQYF

clone size: NA
V gene: TRBV15
CDR3 protein: CATQGYRGYQETQYF

clone size: once
V gene: TRBV27
CDR3 protein: CASSLGTSGYNEQFF

clone size: NA
V gene: TRBV11-3
CDR3 protein: CASSLSPGGANVLTF

clone size: NA
V gene: TRBV28
CDR3 protein: CASFNYGYTF

clone size: NA
V gene: TRBV5-1
CDR3 protein: CASSILSAGGGTGELFF

clone size: NA
V gene: TRBV18
CDR3 protein: CAIKGSGTHNEQFF

clone size: once
V gene: TRBV7-2
CDR3 protein: CASSLRGRYNEQFF

clone size: NA
V gene: TRBV28
CDR3 protein: CASSPTGGVSSYEQYF

clone size: NA
V gene: TRBV5-4
CDR3 protein: CASSLGADYEQYF

clone size: NA
V gene: TRBV7-6
CDR3 protein: CASSLGGSDEQYF

clone size: NA
V gene: TRBV23-1
CDR3 protein: CASSQSGQKGPDEQYF

clone size: NA
V gene: TRBV27
CDR3 protein: CASSFQGVDTQYF

clone size: NA
V gene: TRBV5-6
CDR3 protein: CASSFSGNTEAFF

clone size: NA
V gene: TRBV29-1
CDR3 protein: CSATGGDTQYF

clone size: NA
V gene: TRBV27
CDR3 protein: CASSLSGGHGYTF

clone size: NA
V gene: TRBV5-4
CDR3 protein: CASSLRDWKNTGELFF

clone size: NA
V gene: TRBV5-1
CDR3 protein: CASSPTSGYEQYF

clone size: NA
V gene: TRBV9
CDR3 protein: CASSVGPDGDYEQYF

clone size: few
V gene: TRBV5-4
CDR3 protein: CASSGGASGKDTQYF

clone size: NA
V gene: TRBV7-3
CDR3 protein: CASSSVAIKGSNTGELFF

clone size: NA
V gene: TRBV30
CDR3 protein: CAWSPRGPLDEQFF

clone size: NA
V gene: TRBV5-1
CDR3 protein: CASSLVPGTEQYF

clone size: few
V gene: TRBV19
CDR3 protein: CASSEFSNQPQHF

clone size: NA
V gene: TRBV5-4
CDR3 protein: CASSTRQGGELFF

clone size: few
V gene: TRBV5-6
CDR3 protein: CASSLDQGNTEAFF

clone size: NA
V gene: TRBV6-5
CDR3 protein: CASKAGGTEAFF

clone size: NA
V gene: TRBV28
CDR3 protein: CASSPGTGVHEQYF

clone size: NA
V gene: TRBV9
CDR3 protein: CASSGLTGDGYTF

clone size: NA
V gene: TRBV28
CDR3 protein: CASNTGTPNEKLFF

clone size: NA
V gene: TRBV5-1
CDR3 protein: CASSFGTQQGTGELFF

clone size: NA
V gene: TRBV27
CDR3 protein: CASSRSGDGYTF

clone size: NA
V gene: TRBV6-6
CDR3 protein: CASRNVESTDTQYF

clone size: NA
V gene: TRBV25-1
CDR3 protein: CASSDLEGYREQYF

clone size: NA
V gene: TRBV7-9
CDR3 protein: CASSQSNQPQHF

clone size: once
V gene: TRBV5-1
CDR3 protein: CASSPRQGGSSYEQYF

clone size: few
V gene: TRBV28
CDR3 protein: CASSLGLAGAGELFF

clone size: few
V gene: TRBV19
CDR3 protein: CASSPGYYNEQFF

clone size: NA
V gene: TRBV7-9
CDR3 protein: CASSLNVGQRTNTGELFF

clone size: NA
V gene: TRBV5-1
CDR3 protein: CASSLEASGLADLRGQFF

clone size: NA
V gene: TRBV6-1
CDR3 protein: CASSEVGGSYEQYF

clone size: NA
V gene: TRBV10-3
CDR3 protein: CAITAGGEQYF

clone size: many
V gene: TRBV28
CDR3 protein: CASSMLPWTSGSRNEQFF